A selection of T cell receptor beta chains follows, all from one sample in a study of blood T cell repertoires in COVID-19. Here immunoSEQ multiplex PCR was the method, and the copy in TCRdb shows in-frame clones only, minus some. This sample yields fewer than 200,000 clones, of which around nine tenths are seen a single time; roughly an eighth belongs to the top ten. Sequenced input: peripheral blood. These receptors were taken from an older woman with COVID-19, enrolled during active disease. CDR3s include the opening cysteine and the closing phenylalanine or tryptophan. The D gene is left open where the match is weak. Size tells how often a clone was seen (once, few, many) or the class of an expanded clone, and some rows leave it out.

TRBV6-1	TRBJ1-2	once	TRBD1	CASSEALTGGNYGYTF	TGTGCCAGCAGTGAAGCGCTGACAGGGGGGAACTATGGCTACACCTTC
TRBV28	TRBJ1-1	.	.	CASSTDSQIEAFF	TGTGCCAGCAGTACAGACAGCCAGATTGAAGCTTTCTTT
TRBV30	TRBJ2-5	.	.	CAWSSEPGISETQYF	TGTGCCTGGAGTTCCGAACCCGGGATAAGCGAGACCCAGTACTTC
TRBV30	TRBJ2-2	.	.	CAWSGMGTGELFF	TGTGCCTGGAGCGGGATGGGCACCGGGGAGCTGTTTTTT
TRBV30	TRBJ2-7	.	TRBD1	CAWSFQGAGEQYF	TGTGCCTGGAGTTTCCAGGGGGCAGGGGAGCAGTACTTC
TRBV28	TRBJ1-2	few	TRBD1	CASSLFSTGGAGYGYTF	TGTGCCAGCAGTTTATTTTCGACAGGGGGCGCGGGCTATGGCTACACCTTC
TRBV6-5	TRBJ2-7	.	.	CASRIGGTSSYEQYF	TGTGCCAGCAGGATCGGGGGGACAAGCTCCTACGAGCAGTACTTC
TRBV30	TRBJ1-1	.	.	CAWSVGAEAFF	TGTGCCTGGAGTGTAGGGGCGGAAGCTTTCTTT
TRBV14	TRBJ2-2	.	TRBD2	CASSLLAVGPGELFF	TGTGCCAGCAGCCTCCTAGCGGTTGGGCCCGGGGAGCTGTTTTTT
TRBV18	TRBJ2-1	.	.	CASSPKQGEQFF	TGTGCCAGCTCACCGAAACAGGGAGAGCAGTTCTTC
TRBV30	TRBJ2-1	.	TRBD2	CAWSLGGSSPEQFF	TGTGCCTGGAGTTTAGGCGGGAGCTCCCCTGAGCAGTTCTTC
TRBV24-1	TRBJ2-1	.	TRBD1	CATSDHGQGAYNEQFF	TGTGCCACCAGTGACCACGGACAGGGGGCATACAATGAGCAGTTCTTC
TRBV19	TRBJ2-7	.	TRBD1	CASSNPGQYEQYF	TGTGCCAGTAGTAACCCGGGACAGTACGAGCAGTACTTC
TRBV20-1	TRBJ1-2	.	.	CSARDRSGYTF	TGCAGTGCTAGAGATCGTTCCGGCTACACCTTC
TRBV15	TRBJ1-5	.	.	CATSRGDKDLPQHF	TGTGCCACCAGCAGAGGGGACAAGGATTTGCCCCAGCATTTT
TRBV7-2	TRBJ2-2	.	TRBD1	CASSESTGSNTGELFF	TGTGCCAGCAGCGAGTCGACAGGGTCGAACACCGGGGAGCTGTTTTTT
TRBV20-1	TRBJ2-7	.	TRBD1	CSASDRGFEQYF	TGCAGTGCTAGTGACAGGGGATTCGAGCAGTACTTC
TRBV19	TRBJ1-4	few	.	CASSQPGRVEKLFF	TGTGCCAGTAGTCAACCAGGGAGGGTTGAAAAACTGTTTTTT
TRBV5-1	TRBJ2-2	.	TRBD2	CASSRSGSHTGELFF	TGCGCCAGCAGCCGGAGCGGGAGTCACACCGGGGAGCTGTTTTTT
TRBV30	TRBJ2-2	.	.	CAWEAGYRNTGELFF	TGTGCCTGGGAGGCCGGTTACAGAAACACCGGGGAGCTGTTTTTT
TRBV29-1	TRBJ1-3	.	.	CSAGDWSSGNTIYF	TGCAGCGCCGGGGACTGGAGCTCTGGAAACACCATATATTTT
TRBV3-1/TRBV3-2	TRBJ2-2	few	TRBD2	CASSQDLSGAGELFF	TGTGCCAGCAGCCAAGACCTTAGCGGGGCCGGGGAGCTGTTTTTT
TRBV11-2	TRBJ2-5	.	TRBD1	CASAWARTGSETQYF	TGTGCCAGCGCGTGGGCGCGGACAGGGTCAGAGACCCAGTACTTC
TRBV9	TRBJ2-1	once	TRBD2	CASSVRLAGQINEQFF	TGTGCCAGCAGCGTACGACTAGCGGGACAGATCAATGAGCAGTTCTTC
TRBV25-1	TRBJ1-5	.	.	CASSDSISHNQPQHF	TGTGCCAGCAGTGATTCCATCAGTCACAATCAGCCCCAGCATTTT
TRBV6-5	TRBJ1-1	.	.	CASSYGVSAEAFF	TGTGCCAGCAGTTACGGGGTTAGCGCTGAAGCTTTCTTT
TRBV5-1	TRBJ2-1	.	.	CASSRGRLGSNEQFF	TGCGCCAGCAGTCGGGGGAGACTAGGCTCGAATGAGCAGTTCTTC
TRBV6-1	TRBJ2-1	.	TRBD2	CASSERREGFEQFF	TGTGCCAGCAGTGAACGGCGGGAGGGATTTGAGCAGTTCTTC
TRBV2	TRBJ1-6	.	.	CASSIQARHNSPLHF	TGTGCCAGCAGTATACAGGCTCGGCATAATTCACCCCTCCACTTT
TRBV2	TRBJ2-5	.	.	CASSERRSQETQYF	TGTGCCAGCAGTGAAAGGCGGTCCCAAGAGACCCAGTACTTC
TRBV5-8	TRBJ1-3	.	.	CASSLGQEAGNTIYF	TGTGCCAGCAGCTTGGGACAGGAAGCCGGAAACACCATATATTTT
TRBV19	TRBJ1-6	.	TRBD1	CASSLQVFGTGVSPLHF	TGTGCCAGTAGTCTACAAGTTTTTGGGACAGGGGTTTCACCCCTCCACTTT
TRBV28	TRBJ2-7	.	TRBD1	CASSPEGRGLHEQYF	TGTGCCAGCAGCCCGGAGGGCAGGGGGCTCCACGAGCAGTACTTC
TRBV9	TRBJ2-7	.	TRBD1	CASSVVLTGAYEQYF	TGTGCCAGCAGCGTAGTACTGACAGGGGCCTACGAGCAGTACTTC
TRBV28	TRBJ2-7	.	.	CASSLRGFEQYF	TGTGCCAGCAGTTTGAGAGGGTTCGAGCAGTACTTC
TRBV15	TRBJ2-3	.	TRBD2	CATSDTGRERGADTQYF	TGTGCCACCAGCGATACAGGGAGGGAGCGGGGGGCAGATACGCAGTATTTT
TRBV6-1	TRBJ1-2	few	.	CASSEVVGNYGYTF	TGTGCCAGCAGTGAGGTCGTTGGCAACTATGGCTACACCTTC
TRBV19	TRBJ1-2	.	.	CASSTGQLYGYTF	TGTGCCAGTAGTACCGGACAGCTCTATGGCTACACCTTC
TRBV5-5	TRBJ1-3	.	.	CASSTDAGNTIYF	TGTGCCAGCTCCACTGATGCTGGAAACACCATATATTTT
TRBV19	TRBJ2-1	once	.	CASSMGQGHSYNEQFF	TGTGCCAGTAGTATGGGGCAGGGGCATTCCTACAATGAGCAGTTCTTC
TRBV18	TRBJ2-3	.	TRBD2	CASQIGLAGNTDTQYF	TGTGCCAGCCAAATTGGACTAGCGGGGAACACAGATACGCAGTATTTT
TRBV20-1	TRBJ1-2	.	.	CSAPGKGYTF	TGCAGTGCTCCAGGGAAGGGCTACACCTTC
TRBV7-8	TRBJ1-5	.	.	CASSLSQARSNQPQHF	TGTGCCAGCAGCTTAAGCCAGGCGCGTTCCAATCAGCCCCAGCATTTT
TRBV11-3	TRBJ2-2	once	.	CASSLAGGADTGELFF	TGTGCCAGCAGCTTAGCTGGGGGCGCAGACACCGGGGAGCTGTTTTTT
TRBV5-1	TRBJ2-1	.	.	CASSDGTLYNEQFF	TGCGCCAGCAGCGACGGGACTCTATACAATGAGCAGTTCTTC
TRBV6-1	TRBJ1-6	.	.	CASSEEGIRSPLHF	TGTGCCAGCAGTGAGGAGGGGATTCGCTCACCCCTCCACTTT
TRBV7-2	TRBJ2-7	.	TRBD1	CASSLQGLDSYEQYF	TGTGCCAGCAGCCTACAGGGGCTCGACTCCTACGAGCAGTACTTC
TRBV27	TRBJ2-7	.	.	CASTRTAGLPGQYF	TGTGCCAGCACCCGGACAGCGGGACTTCCCGGGCAGTACTTC
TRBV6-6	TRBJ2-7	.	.	CASSLGQYYEQYF	TGTGCCAGCAGTTTGGGACAATACTACGAGCAGTACTTC
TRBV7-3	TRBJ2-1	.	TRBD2	CASSHGTSSNEQFF	TGTGCCAGCAGCCACGGGACTAGCTCCAATGAGCAGTTCTTC
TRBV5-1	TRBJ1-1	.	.	CASSLGGVGTEAFF	TGCGCCAGCAGCTTGGGGGGCGTTGGAACTGAAGCTTTCTTT
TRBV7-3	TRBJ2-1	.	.	CASSPTWDTYNEQFF	TGTGCCAGCAGCCCTACTTGGGACACTTACAATGAGCAGTTCTTC
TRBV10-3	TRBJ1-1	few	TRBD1	CAISEQGGTEAFF	TGTGCCATCAGTGAGCAGGGGGGCACTGAAGCTTTCTTT
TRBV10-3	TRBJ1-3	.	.	CAISTKPGFSGNTIYF	TGTGCCATCAGCACTAAACCCGGATTCTCTGGAAACACCATATATTTT
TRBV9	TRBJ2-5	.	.	CASSVAEGMGETQYF	TGTGCCAGCAGCGTAGCGGAGGGGATGGGAGAGACCCAGTACTTC
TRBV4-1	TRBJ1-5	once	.	CASSQGQTFQPQHF	TGCGCCAGCAGCCAAGGACAGACGTTTCAGCCCCAGCATTTT
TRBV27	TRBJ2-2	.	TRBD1	CASRPLNRDRGARGELFF	TGTGCCAGCAGGCCCCTAAACCGGGACAGGGGGGCGAGGGGGGAGCTGTTTTTT
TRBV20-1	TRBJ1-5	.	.	CSASPPRAGPNSNQPQHF	TGCAGTGCTAGTCCCCCCAGGGCAGGGCCGAATAGCAATCAGCCCCAGCATTTT
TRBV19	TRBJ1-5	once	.	CASIADNIGNQPQHF	TGTGCCAGTATCGCGGACAACATTGGCAATCAGCCCCAGCATTTT